Presented here are 23 T cell receptor beta chains from one specimen sequenced in a study of cytomegalovirus exposure and HLA in healthy donors. Primers included in the PCR were 60 Vbeta and 13 Jbeta primers. Libraries were prepared by immunoSEQ multiplex PCR; TCRdb keeps only in-frame clonotypes and omits some of them. The sample holds 50,000 or so clones. Sequenced material: PBMCs. The receptors derive from a woman aged 40-49 years in good health and CMV-seronegative.

This chain links TRBV30 with TRBJ2-2; D not certain. There are 13 residues in the CDR3. Trimming cost V 4 bases and J 5 bases, with 11 bases left between them. Per the germline V gene, CDR1 is GTSNPN and CDR2 is SVGIG (reference sequence). Here the CDR3 DNA reads TGTGCCTGGACGGCGTGGGCAACCGGGGAGCTGTTTTTT. Translating it yields CAWTAWATGELFF.

This sequence joins TRBV9 and TRBJ2-7; TRBD1 matches at 9 bases. The CDR3 runs to 15 residues. The trim removed 4 bases at V and 10 bases at J, leaving 15 bases unmatched. CDR1 and CDR2 from the germline V gene are SGDLS and YYNGEE. This chain's CDR3 is CASSNPGTGPAVQYF. In nucleotides, the CDR3 is TGTGCCAGCAGCAATCCCGGGACAGGGCCTGCGGTCCAGTACTTC.

V and J are TRBV29-1 and TRBJ2-6; tentatively, D is TRBD1 (6 bases). V lost 5 bases to trimming and J lost 0 bases, with 11 bases between them. The CDR3 sequence is 15 residues long. The V gene's germline CDR1 is SQVTM and CDR2 ANQGSEA. The CDR3, as DNA: TGCAGCGTTATCAGGGGAACCTCTGGGGCCAACGTCCTGACTTTC. Translation gives CSVIRGTSGANVLTF.

The rearrangement uses TRBV4-1 and TRBJ2-7; 7 nucleotides line up with TRBD1. V shed 4 bases, J shed 3 bases, and the junction held 9 bases outside the gene matches. The CDR3 loop spans 15 amino acids. The germline V gene has CDR1 MGHRA and CDR2 YSYEKL. CDR3 nucleotide sequence: TGCGCCAGCAGCCTGGGTGTATCAGGGGGCTACGAGCAGTACTTC. Translation: CASSLGVSGGYEQYF.

This sequence joins TRBV9 and TRBJ1-2; the match to TRBD1 covers 10 bases. V lost 0 bases to trimming and J lost 7 bases; unmatched junction nucleotides: 9. CDR1 is SGDLS and CDR2 is YYNGEE in the germline V gene. The CDR3 length is 16 residues. CDR3 sequence reads: CASSVGLWDRGGGYTF. CDR3 DNA: TGTGCCAGCAGCGTAGGACTCTGGGACAGGGGTGGTGGCTACACCTTC.

The rearrangement joins TRBV11-2 to TRBJ1-1, with 9 bases that match TRBD1. This CDR3 spans 16 amino acids. J lost 4 bases, V lost 4 bases, and 10 bases had no gene match. Germline lookup yields CDR1 SGHAT and CDR2 FQNNGV. Here the CDR3 reads CASSSSHTGGLTEAFF. The CDR3 DNA reads as TGTGCCAGCAGCTCGAGCCACACAGGGGGCCTCACTGAAGCTTTCTTT.

The V call is TRBV12-5, the J call TRBJ2-7; 8 bases fit TRBD2. The CDR3 contains 21 residues. Germline V gene lookup returns CDR1 LGHNT and CDR2 FRNRAP. V dropped 0 bases and J dropped 3; count of bases not matched to a gene: 22. In nucleotides, the CDR3 is TGTGCTAGTGGTTTGGTACATGGGACTAGAATATGTAGGGTGGGAAGCTACGAGCAGTACTTC. Amino acid sequence: CASGLVHGTRICRVGSYEQYF.

The V and J genes are TRBV5-1 and TRBJ2-2; 11 nucleotides align to TRBD2. Germline CDR1 is SGHRS and CDR2 is YFSETQ. This CDR3 region has 20 residues. Germline trimming cut 3 bases from V and 0 bases from J; bases unmatched to any gene: 13. The CDR3 coding sequence is TGCGCCAGCAGCTCTTTTAACAGGACTAGCGGGTTCGCGAACACCGGGGAGCTGTTTTTT. Its protein product is CASSSFNRTSGFANTGELFF.

The chain couples TRBV18 to TRBJ2-1; 8 nucleotides agree with TRBD1. Trimming took 3 bases from V and 5 from J; bases not matched to a gene: 9. The CDR3 contains 16 residues. CDR1 is KGHSH, CDR2 LQKENI, per germline. Here the CDR3 reads CASSPYSGQVDNEQFF. The CDR3 coding sequence is TGTGCCAGCTCACCTTACTCGGGACAGGTCGACAATGAGCAGTTCTTC.

The chain recombines TRBV18 with TRBJ2-7, with 8 bases identical to TRBD1. Germline V CDR1 and CDR2: KGHSH, LQKENI. V was pared by 1 base and J by 1 base, with 0 bases of the junction left unmatched. The CDR3 runs to 14 residues. The CDR3 protein is CASSPRTGSYEQYF. The CDR3 coding sequence is TGTGCCAGCTCACCACGGACAGGGTCCTACGAGCAGTACTTC.

The chain carries TRBV4-1 and TRBJ1-2; D is perhaps TRBD1 (5 bases). V was cut by 0 bases and J by 4 bases, with 12 bases left in between. Germline CDR1 is MGHRA and CDR2 is YSYEKL. The CDR3 totals 15 residues. In nucleotides, the CDR3 is TGCGCCAGCAGCCAAGAGCAGGGTGATGGCTATGGCTACACCTTC. It is translated as CASSQEQGDGYGYTF.

The chain links TRBV6-6 to TRBJ1-1; TRBD1 matches 7 bases. V shed 2 bases and J 2 bases; nucleotides not matched to a gene: 5. This CDR3 is 15 amino acids long. CDR1 and CDR2 from the germline V gene are MNHNY and SVGAGI (reference sequence). The CDR3 protein is CASSYPGQVNTEAFF. The CDR3 DNA reads as TGTGCCAGCAGTTACCCCGGACAGGTTAACACTGAAGCTTTCTTT.

The chain links TRBV7-9 to TRBJ2-7, with D possibly matching TRBD2 (6 bases). Germline V lookup: CDR1 SEHNR, CDR2 FQNEAQ (reference sequence). V dropped 5 bases and J dropped 4 bases, with 18 bases sitting between them. The length of the CDR3 is 15 residues. CDR3 protein: CASSPAGTVTYEQYF. CDR3 bases: TGTGCCAGCAGCCCGGCAGGGACTGTAACTTACGAGCAGTACTTC. The variable domain in full, with the rest retrieved from reference TRBV7-9 and TRBJ2-7, is DTGVSQNPRHKITKRGQNVTFRCDPISEHNRLYWYRQTLGQGPEFLTYFQNEAQLEKSRLLSDRFSAERPKGSFSTLEIQRTEQGDSAMYLCASSPAGTVTYEQYFGPGTRLTVT.

The V gene is TRBV5-1, the J gene TRBJ2-3, with TRBD2 identical over 8 bases. This CDR3 is 18 amino acids long. V lost 4 bases, J lost 0 bases, and 13 bases stayed unmatched. From germline, CDR1 is SGHRS and CDR2 YFSETQ. The CDR3 DNA sequence: TGCGCCAGCAGCCCCGAGCCTCTAGCGGGCTTAAGCACAGATACGCAGTATTTT. Encoded protein: CASSPEPLAGLSTDTQYF.

The chain is built from TRBV5-1 and TRBJ1-1, with 7 bases aligning to TRBD1. Germline V lookup: CDR1 SGHRS, CDR2 YFSETQ. The CDR3 has 13 amino acids. V was clipped by 4 bases and J by 5 bases; unmatched bases: 5. CDR3 sequence reads: CASSPGGRTEAFF. CDR3 DNA sequence: TGCGCCAGCAGCCCAGGGGGGCGTACTGAAGCTTTCTTT. Supplemented by reference TRBV5-1 and TRBJ1-1, the full variable domain reads KAGVTQTPRYLIKTRGQQVTLSCSPISGHRSVSWYQQTPGQGLQFLFEYFSETQRNKGNFPGRFSGRQFSNSRSEMNVSTLELGDSALYLCASSPGGRTEAFFGQGTRLTVV.

The chain combines TRBV18 with TRBJ2-3, with TRBD1 identical over 8 bases. The CDR3 runs 14 residues. Trimming at V came to 0 bases and at J to 7 bases, leaving 3 bases not matched to a gene. CDR1 is KGHSH and CDR2 is LQKENI in the germline V gene. For the CDR3, the DNA is TGTGCCAGCTCACCACCAGGGACAGGCAATACGCAGTATTTT. Protein sequence: CASSPPGTGNTQYF.

For this clone: This same CDR3 is encoded by further DNA sequences in the sample. The CDR3 region has the DNA TGTGCCAGCAGTGTCCAGGGGAACACTGAAGCTTTCTTT. Protein sequence: CASSVQGNTEAFF. The chain combines TRBV6-1 with TRBJ1-1; D is possibly TRBD1 (5 bases). The V end lost 4 bases, the J end lost 1 base, and 7 bases lay between the germline ends. This CDR3 is 13 amino acids long. Per germline, CDR1 MNHNS and CDR2 SASEGT.

The genes are TRBV7-3 and TRBJ1-2, with a weak D call TRBD1 (6 bases). The V end was cut by 5 bases, the J end by 4 bases, with 11 bases between. The CDR3 contains 13 residues. Germline CDR1 reads SGHTA; CDR2 reads FQGTGA. The chain's CDR3 is CASSPDSSYGYTF. In DNA, the CDR3 is TGTGCCAGCAGCCCGGACAGCTCCTATGGCTACACCTTC. Looking up the rest from reference TRBV7-3 and TRBJ1-2 gives the full variable domain: GAGVSQTPSNKVTEKGKYVELRCDPISGHTALYWYRQSLGQGPEFLIYFQGTGAADDSGLPNDRFFAVRPEGSVSTLKIQRTERGDSAVYLCASSPDSSYGYTFGSGTRLTVV.

V is TRBV19 and J is TRBJ2-2; D might be TRBD2 (5 bases). CDR3 length: 16 residues. Trimming stripped 10 bases from V and 0 bases from J, with 18 bases between. The germline gives CDR1 LNHDA, CDR2 SQIVND (reference sequence). CDR3 region: CATSRVRATNTGELFF. CDR3 DNA: TGTGCCACCAGTAGGGTGAGGGCGACGAACACCGGGGAGCTGTTTTTT.

J is TRBJ1-5 and V is TRBV5-1; 9 nucleotides line up with TRBD1. The CDR3 contains 15 residues. The ends lost 4 bases at V and 0 bases at J; junction bases unmatched: 2. The germline V gene encodes CDR1 SGHRS and CDR2 YFSETQ. The chain's CDR3 is CASSRTGDSNQPQHF. CDR3 DNA sequence: TGCGCCAGCAGCCGGACAGGGGATAGCAATCAGCCCCAGCATTTT.

J is TRBJ1-1 and V is TRBV11-2; D is uncertain. The germline V gene has CDR1 SGHAT and CDR2 FQNNGV. This CDR3 comprises 13 residues. V was trimmed by 3 bases and J by 3 bases, leaving 8 bases between them. CDR3 bases: TGTGCCAGCAGCTTTGGGGAGGACACTGAAGCTTTCTTT. Its translation is CASSFGEDTEAFF.

The chain uses TRBV27 and TRBJ2-3; a weak D match, TRBD2 (5 bases). With 5 bases removed from V and 2 bases from J, the gap between germline ends came to 8 bases. The CDR3 is 13 residues long. The germline V gene has CDR1 MNHEY and CDR2 SMNVEV (reference sequence). The CDR3 bases are TGTGCCAGCAGTGGAGCGGTCACAGATACGCAGTATTTT. This translates into CASSGAVTDTQYF.

V and J are TRBV4-1 and TRBJ2-5; TRBD2 agrees at 11 bases. Germline CDR1 and CDR2: MGHRA and YSYEKL. V gave up 4 bases and J gave up 3 bases; unmatched junction bases: 4. The CDR3 has 15 amino acids. The CDR3 coding sequence is TGCGCCAGCAGCCTGGGACTAGCGGAGAAAGAGACCCAGTACTTC. It is translated as CASSLGLAEKETQYF.